This passage covers 12 T cell receptor beta chains from one sample sequenced in a study of OX40 agonist ivuxolimab in advanced cancers. Sequenced by immunoSEQ multiplex PCR; TCRdb stores in-frame clones only, minus some. The sample has fewer than 200,000 clones, approximately 94% seen once. The sample in question was CD4+ or CD8+ T cells sorted from blood, obtained in a trial of the OX40 agonist ivuxolimab. All receptors derive from an adult with an advanced solid tumor such as melanoma, head and neck, liver or kidney cancer.

J is TRBJ2-7 and V is TRBV2, with TRBD2 matching over 11 bases. The CDR3 spans 16 residues. Trimming took 6 bases from V and 2 from J; bases not matched to a gene: 9. Germline CDR1 SNHLY, CDR2 FYNNEI. This CDR3 is CASRGVRLAGPYEQYF. CDR3 sequence (DNA): TGTGCCAGCAGGGGGGTCCGACTAGCGGGACCCTACGAGCAGTACTTC.

This chain uses TRBV5-1 with TRBJ2-2; possibly TRBD2 for D (5 bases). The germline gives CDR1 SGHRS, CDR2 YFSETQ. The ends were cut back, 3 bases at V and 4 bases at J, with 13 bases in the middle. CDR3 length: 15 amino acids. CDR3 in DNA: TGCGCCAGCAGCTCTATTCCCGGGGTCACCGGGGAGCTGTTTTTT. It codes for CASSSIPGVTGELFF.

V and J are TRBV7-2 and TRBJ2-4, with 9 bases matching TRBD1. CDR1 and CDR2 from the germline V gene are SGHTA and FQGNSA. The V gene end was trimmed by 6 bases and the J gene end by 8 bases; junction bases not matched to a gene: 5. The CDR3 is 13 residues long. The CDR3 DNA follows: TGTGCCAGCAGGCAGGGACAGGGTGACATTCAGTACTTC. Translated, it gives CASRQGQGDIQYF.

The chain carries TRBV5-1 and TRBJ2-7, with TRBD1 matching over 12 bases. This CDR3 is built from 16 residues. The ends lost 0 bases at V and 3 bases at J; junction bases unmatched: 4. CDR1 is SGHRS, CDR2 YFSETQ, per germline. As DNA, the CDR3 is TGCGCCAGCAGCTTGGGCGGGACAGGGGGCGGCTACGAGCAGTACTTC. Protein product: CASSLGGTGGGYEQYF.

This clone was counted a few times. The chain couples TRBV6-5 to TRBJ1-5; unclear D gene. CDR3 length equals 13 residues. Per germline, CDR1 MNHEY and CDR2 SVGAGI. V lost 2 bases to trimming and J lost 3 bases, with 5 bases between them. The CDR3 loop is CASSYQFNQPQHF. Written as DNA, the CDR3 is TGTGCCAGCAGTTACCAGTTCAATCAGCCCCAGCATTTT.

The chain has TRBV5-6 and TRBJ2-7; D gene unclear. Between the trimmed V and J ends, which lost 1 base and 9 bases, there was a span of 11 bases. Germline V lookup: CDR1 SGHDT, CDR2 YYEEEE. The length of the CDR3 is 12 residues. Here the CDR3 reads CASSLMGSAQYF. In nucleotides, the CDR3 is TGTGCCAGCAGCTTGATGGGTTCCGCGCAGTACTTC.

The CDR3 DNA reads as TGTGCCAGCAGCTCTAGCGGGACTCGAACAGATACGCAGTATTTT. As protein: CASSSSGTRTDTQYF. The rearrangement links TRBV7-9 to TRBJ2-3; 9 bases align to TRBD2. The junction had 5 bases not matched to a gene; V was cut back by 4 bases and J by 3 bases. Looked up from germline, CDR1 is SEHNR and CDR2 is FQNEAQ (reference sequence). The CDR3 spans 15 residues.

A single count supports this clone. V is TRBV5-1 and J is TRBJ1-1; perhaps TRBD1 as D (5 bases). V shed 3 bases and J shed 1 base, with 10 bases lying between them. Germline V CDR1 and CDR2: SGHRS, YFSETQ. The CDR3 has 14 amino acids. Written as DNA, the CDR3 is TGCGCCAGCAGCTCCAGGGCTGAGAACACTGAAGCTTTCTTT. Protein sequence: CASSSRAENTEAFF.

The chain uses TRBV30 and TRBJ1-4; a weak D match, TRBD1 (5 bases). The V gene lost 2 bases and the J gene lost 8 bases, with 15 bases spanning the gap. This CDR3 region has 14 residues. The germline CDR1 and CDR2 sequences are GTSNPN and SVGIG (reference sequence). The DNA of the CDR3 is TGTGCCTGGAGTCGTGGGCAGGGTAACGAAAAACTGTTTTTT. Protein: CAWSRGQGNEKLFF.

The gene calls are TRBV28 and TRBJ1-2, with TRBD1 as a possible D gene (6 bases). The V end was cut by 5 bases, the J end by 4 bases, with 14 bases between. This CDR3 comprises 14 residues. Germline V gene lookup returns CDR1 MDHEN and CDR2 SYDVKM. Written as DNA, the CDR3 is TGTGCCAGCAGTCGCGGGGGCGGAGGCTATGGCTACACCTTC. Its translation is CASSRGGGGYGYTF.

The chain carries TRBV7-2 and TRBJ1-2; a possible D gene is TRBD1 (5 bases). This CDR3 has 13 amino acids. Looked up from germline, CDR1 is SGHTA and CDR2 is FQGNSA. Trimming shortened V by 7 bases and J by 4 bases, and 13 bases separated the two germline ends. The CDR3 spells CASNTPGFYGYTF. CDR3 nucleotide sequence: TGTGCCAGCAACACCCCAGGGTTCTATGGCTACACCTTC.

This chain connects TRBV4-3 to TRBJ1-1; D unclear. V was shortened by 0 bases and J by 8 bases, with 10 bases between the two germline ends. The CDR3 is made up of 13 amino acids. CDR1 is LGHNA and CDR2 is YSLEER in the germline V gene. The CDR3 coding sequence is TGCGCCAGCAGCCAAGAATGGGGAAGGGAAGCTTTCTTT. This sequence encodes CASSQEWGREAFF.